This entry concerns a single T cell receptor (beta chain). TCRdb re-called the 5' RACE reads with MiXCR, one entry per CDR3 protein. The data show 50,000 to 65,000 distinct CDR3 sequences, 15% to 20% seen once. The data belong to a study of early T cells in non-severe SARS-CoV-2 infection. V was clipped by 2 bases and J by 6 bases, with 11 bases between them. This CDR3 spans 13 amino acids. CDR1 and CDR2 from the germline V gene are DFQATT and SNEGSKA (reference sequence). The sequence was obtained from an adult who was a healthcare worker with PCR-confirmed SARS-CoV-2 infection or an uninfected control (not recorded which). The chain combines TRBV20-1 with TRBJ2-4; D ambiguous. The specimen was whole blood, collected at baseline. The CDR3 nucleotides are TGCAGTGCTAGAACGCCGGAAACAAACATTCAGTACTTC. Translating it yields CSARTPETNIQYF.